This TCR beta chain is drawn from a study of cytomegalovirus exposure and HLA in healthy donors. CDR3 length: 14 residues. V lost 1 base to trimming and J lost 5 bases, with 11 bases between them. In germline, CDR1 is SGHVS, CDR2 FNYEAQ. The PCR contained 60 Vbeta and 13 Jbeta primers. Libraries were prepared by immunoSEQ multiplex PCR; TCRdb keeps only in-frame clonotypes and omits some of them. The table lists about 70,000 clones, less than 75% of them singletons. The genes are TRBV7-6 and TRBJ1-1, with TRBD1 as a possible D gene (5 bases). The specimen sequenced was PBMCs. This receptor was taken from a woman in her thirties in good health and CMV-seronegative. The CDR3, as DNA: TGTGCCAGCAGCTTAGTAGGGGAGGATACTGAAGCTTTCTTT. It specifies CASSLVGEDTEAFF.